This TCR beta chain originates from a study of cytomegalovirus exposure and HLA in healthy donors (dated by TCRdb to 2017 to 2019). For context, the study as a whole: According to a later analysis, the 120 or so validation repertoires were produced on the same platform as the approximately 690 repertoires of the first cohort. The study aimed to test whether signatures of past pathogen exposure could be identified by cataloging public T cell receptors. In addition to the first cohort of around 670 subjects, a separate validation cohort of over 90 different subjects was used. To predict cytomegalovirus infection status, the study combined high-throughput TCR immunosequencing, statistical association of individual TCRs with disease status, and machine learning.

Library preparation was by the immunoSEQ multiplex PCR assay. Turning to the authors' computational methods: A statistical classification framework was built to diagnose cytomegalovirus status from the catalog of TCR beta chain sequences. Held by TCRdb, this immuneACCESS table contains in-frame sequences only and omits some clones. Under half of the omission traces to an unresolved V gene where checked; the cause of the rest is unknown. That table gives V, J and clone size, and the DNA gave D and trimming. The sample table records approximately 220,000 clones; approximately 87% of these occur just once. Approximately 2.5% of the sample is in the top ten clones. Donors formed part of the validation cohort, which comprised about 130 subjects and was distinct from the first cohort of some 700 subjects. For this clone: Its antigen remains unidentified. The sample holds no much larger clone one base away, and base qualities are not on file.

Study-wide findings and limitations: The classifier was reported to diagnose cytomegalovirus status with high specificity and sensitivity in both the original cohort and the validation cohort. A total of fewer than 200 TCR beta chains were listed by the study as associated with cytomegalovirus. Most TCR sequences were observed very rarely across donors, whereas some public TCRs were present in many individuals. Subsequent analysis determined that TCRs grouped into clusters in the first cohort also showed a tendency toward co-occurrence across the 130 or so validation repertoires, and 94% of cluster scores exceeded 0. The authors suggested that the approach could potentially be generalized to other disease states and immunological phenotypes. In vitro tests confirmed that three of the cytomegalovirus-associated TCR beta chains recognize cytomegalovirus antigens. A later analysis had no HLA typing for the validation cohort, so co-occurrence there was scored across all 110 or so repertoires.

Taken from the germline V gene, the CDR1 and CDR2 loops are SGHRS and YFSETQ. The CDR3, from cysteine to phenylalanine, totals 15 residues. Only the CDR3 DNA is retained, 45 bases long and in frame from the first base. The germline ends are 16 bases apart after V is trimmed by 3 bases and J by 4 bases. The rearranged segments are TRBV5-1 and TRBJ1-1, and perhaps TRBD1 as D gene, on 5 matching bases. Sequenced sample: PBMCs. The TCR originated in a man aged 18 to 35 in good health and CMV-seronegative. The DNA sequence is TGCGCCAGCAGCTCGTCCAGGGAATACGTCACTGAAGCTTTCTTT. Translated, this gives CASSSSREYVTEAFF.